This T cell receptor beta chain emerged from a study of beta chain features in type 1 diabetes. Whole-study results and caveats: Type 1 diabetes patients showed fewer insertions and more deletions at VDJ junctions. Within patients, naive, central memory and Treg TCRB repertoires seemed more similar than within healthy donors. Any HLA effect on TCRB rearrangement was left unresolved by small sub-analyses.

Of note for this clone: The antigen is not known.

Germline V gives CDR1 SGHDT, CDR2 YYEEEE. Trimming pared 9 bases from V and 5 bases from J, leaving 24 bases between. This CDR3 region has 16 residues. Of the isolated RNA, all was reverse transcribed, and so the sequenced material was expressed TCRB transcripts. Here immunoSEQ multiplex PCR was the method, and the copy in TCRdb shows in-frame clones only, minus some. The sample carries more than 350,000 clones, roughly an eighth recorded once. Via CD45RO/CCR7/CD25/CD127/CD95/CD27, cells of the CD4+ naive, central memory, regulatory and stem cell-like memory subsets were sorted. This clonotype was sampled from a woman in her late teens or twenties in good health. The chain couples TRBV5-6 to TRBJ2-1; TRBD1 is a possible D gene (5 bases). Specimen: naive CD4+ T cells from blood. The CDR3 here is CATSGLDRPTDNEQFF. The CDR3 nucleotides read TGTGCCACCTCAGGGTTGGACCGCCCTACGGACAATGAGCAGTTCTTC.